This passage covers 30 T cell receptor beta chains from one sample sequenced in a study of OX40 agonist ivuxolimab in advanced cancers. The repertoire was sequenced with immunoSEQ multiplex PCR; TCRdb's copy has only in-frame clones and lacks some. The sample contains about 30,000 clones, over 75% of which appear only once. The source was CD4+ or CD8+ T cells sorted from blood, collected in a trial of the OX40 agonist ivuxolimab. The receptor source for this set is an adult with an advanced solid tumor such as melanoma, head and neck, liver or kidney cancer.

The CDR3 protein is CASSPGQGSRTGELFF. The CDR3 DNA reads as TGCGCCAGCAGCCCGGGACAGGGATCTCGTACCGGGGAGCTGTTTTTT. The chain recombines TRBV5-1 with TRBJ2-2; TRBD1 agrees at 9 bases. Per germline, CDR1 SGHRS and CDR2 YFSETQ. The V segment lost 4 bases and the J segment 5 bases; nucleotides outside the gene matches: 9. This CDR3 spans 16 amino acids. The full variable domain, its missing parts supplied by reference TRBV5-1 and TRBJ2-2, is KAGVTQTPRYLIKTRGQQVTLSCSPISGHRSVSWYQQTPGQGLQFLFEYFSETQRNKGNFPGRFSGRQFSNSRSEMNVSTLELGDSALYLCASSPGQGSRTGELFFGEGSRLTVL.

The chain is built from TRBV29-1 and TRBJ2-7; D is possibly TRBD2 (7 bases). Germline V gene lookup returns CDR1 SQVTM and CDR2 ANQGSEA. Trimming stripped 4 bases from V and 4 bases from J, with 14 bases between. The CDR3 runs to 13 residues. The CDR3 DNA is TGCAGCGTTGTGGGGGGGGGCGAGTACGAGCAGTACTTC. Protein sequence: CSVVGGGEYEQYF.

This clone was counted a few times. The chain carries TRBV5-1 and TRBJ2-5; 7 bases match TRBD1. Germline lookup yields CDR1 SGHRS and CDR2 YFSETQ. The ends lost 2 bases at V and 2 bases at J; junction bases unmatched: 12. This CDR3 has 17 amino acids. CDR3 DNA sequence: TGCGCCAGCAGCTTAGTCGCCGGGACAGACCTACAAGAGACCCAGTACTTC. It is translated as CASSLVAGTDLQETQYF.

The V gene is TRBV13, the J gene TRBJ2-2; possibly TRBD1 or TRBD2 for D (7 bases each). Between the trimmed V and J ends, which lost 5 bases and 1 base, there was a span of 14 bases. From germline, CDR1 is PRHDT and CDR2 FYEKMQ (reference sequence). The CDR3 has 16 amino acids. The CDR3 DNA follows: TGTGCCAGCAGCCCCAGGGGGGGCAAGAACACCGGGGAGCTGTTTTTT. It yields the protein CASSPRGGKNTGELFF.

The DNA for the CDR3 is TGTGCCAGCAGCTTGATCAGCGGGGGCTACAATGAGCAGTTCTTC. As protein: CASSLISGGYNEQFF. The chain uses TRBV7-3 and TRBJ2-1, with 8 bases that match TRBD2. The junction had 4 bases not matched to a gene; V was cut back by 3 bases and J by 3 bases. The CDR3 extends over 15 amino acids. Germline V CDR1 and CDR2: SGHTA, FQGTGA.

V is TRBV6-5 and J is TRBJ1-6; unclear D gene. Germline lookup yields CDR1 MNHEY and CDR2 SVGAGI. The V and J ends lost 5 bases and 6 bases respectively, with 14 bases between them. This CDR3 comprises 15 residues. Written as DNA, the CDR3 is TGTGCCAGCAGTCACAATCCGAACGGTAATTCACCCCTCCACTTT. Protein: CASSHNPNGNSPLHF.

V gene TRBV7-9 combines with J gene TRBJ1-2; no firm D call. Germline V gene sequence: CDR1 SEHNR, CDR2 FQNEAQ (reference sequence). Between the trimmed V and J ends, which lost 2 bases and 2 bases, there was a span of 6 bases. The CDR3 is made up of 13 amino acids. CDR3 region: CASSLRGNYGYTF. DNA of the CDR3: TGTGCCAGCAGCTTAAGAGGGAACTATGGCTACACCTTC.

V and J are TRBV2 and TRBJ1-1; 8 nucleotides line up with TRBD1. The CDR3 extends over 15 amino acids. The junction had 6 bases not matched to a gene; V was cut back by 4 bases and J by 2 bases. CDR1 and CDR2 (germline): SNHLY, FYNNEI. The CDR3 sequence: CASSAVQGGNTEAFF. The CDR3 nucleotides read TGTGCCAGCAGTGCAGTACAGGGGGGAAACACTGAAGCTTTCTTT. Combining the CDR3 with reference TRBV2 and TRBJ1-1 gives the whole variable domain EPEVTQTPSHQVTQMGQEVILRCVPISNHLYFYWYRQILGQKVEFLVSFYNNEISEKSEIFDDQFSVERPDGSNFTLKIRSTKLEDSAMYFCASSAVQGGNTEAFFGQGTRLTVV.

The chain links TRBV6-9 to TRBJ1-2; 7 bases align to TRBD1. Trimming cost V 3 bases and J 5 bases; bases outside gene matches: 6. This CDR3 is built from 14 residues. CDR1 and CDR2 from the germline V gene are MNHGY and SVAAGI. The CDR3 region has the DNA TGTGCCAGCAGTTACGACGAGACAGGGTATGGCTACACCTTC. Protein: CASSYDETGYGYTF.

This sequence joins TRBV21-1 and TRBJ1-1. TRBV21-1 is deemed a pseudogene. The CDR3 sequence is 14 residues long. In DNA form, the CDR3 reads TGTGCCAGCCCCGGGGAAGTCTCGAACACTGAAGCTTTCTTT. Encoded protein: CASPGEVSNTEAFF.

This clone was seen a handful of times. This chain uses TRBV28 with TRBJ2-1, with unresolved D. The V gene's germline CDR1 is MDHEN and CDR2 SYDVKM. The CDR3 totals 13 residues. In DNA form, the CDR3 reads TGTACTTCAGCCCCCCAAGGAGTGAATGAGCAGTTCTTC. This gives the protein CTSAPQGVNEQFF.

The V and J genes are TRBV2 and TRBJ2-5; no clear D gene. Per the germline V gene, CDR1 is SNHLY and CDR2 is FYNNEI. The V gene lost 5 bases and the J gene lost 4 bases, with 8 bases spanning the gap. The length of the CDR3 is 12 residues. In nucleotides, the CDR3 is TGTGCCAGCAGTCCCTATGTAGAGACCCAGTACTTC. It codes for CASSPYVETQYF.

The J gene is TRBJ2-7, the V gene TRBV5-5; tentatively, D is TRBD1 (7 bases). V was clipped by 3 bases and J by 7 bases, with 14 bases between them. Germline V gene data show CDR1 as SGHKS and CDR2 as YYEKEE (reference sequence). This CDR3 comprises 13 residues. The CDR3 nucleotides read TGTGCCAGCAGCTCGGACAGGAGGGGGGAGCAGTACTTC. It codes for CASSSDRRGEQYF.

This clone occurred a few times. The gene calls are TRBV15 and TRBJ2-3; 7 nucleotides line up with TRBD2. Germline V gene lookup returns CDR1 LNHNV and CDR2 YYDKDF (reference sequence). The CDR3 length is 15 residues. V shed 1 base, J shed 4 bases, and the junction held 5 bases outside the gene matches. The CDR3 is CATSRGSGEADTQYF. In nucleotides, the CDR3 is TGTGCCACCAGCAGAGGCAGCGGGGAGGCAGATACGCAGTATTTT.

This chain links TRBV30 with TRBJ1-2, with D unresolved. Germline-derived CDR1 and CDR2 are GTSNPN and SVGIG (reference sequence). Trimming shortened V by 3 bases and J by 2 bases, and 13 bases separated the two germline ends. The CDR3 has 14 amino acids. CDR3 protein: CAWRKPPQNYGYTF. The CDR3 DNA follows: TGTGCCTGGAGGAAGCCCCCCCAGAACTATGGCTACACCTTC.

The chain's CDR3 is CASSLIVAGGRNEQFF. The CDR3 DNA reads TGTGCCAGCAGCTTAATAGTAGCGGGGGGACGTAATGAGCAGTTCTTC. This chain uses TRBV11-2 with TRBJ2-1, with 10 bases aligning to TRBD2. The CDR3 has 16 residues. Germline CDR1 SGHAT, CDR2 FQNNGV. The V segment lost 2 bases and the J segment 7 bases; nucleotides outside the gene matches: 8.

CDR3 in amino acids: CASRGSGNTIYF. The CDR3 DNA is TGTGCCAGCAGGGGATCTGGAAACACCATATATTTT. The genes are TRBV7-6 and TRBJ1-3; the D is unclear. The CDR3 runs to 12 residues. Trimming cost V 6 bases and J 1 base, with 4 bases left between them. Germline-derived CDR1 and CDR2 are SGHVS and FNYEAQ.

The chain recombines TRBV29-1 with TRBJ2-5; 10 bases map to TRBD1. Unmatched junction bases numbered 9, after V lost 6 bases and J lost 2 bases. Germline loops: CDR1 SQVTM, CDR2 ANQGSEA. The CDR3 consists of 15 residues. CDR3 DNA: TGCAGCGTGGGAAGACAGGGGGCGCGACAAGAGACCCAGTACTTC. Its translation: CSVGRQGARQETQYF.

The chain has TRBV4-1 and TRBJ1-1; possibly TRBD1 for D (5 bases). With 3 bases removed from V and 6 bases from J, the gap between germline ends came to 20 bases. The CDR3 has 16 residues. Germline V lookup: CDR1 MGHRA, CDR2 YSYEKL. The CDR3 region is CASSHPGGSLGPEAFF. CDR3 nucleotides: TGCGCCAGCAGCCACCCGGGGGGGTCTCTGGGACCTGAAGCTTTCTTT.

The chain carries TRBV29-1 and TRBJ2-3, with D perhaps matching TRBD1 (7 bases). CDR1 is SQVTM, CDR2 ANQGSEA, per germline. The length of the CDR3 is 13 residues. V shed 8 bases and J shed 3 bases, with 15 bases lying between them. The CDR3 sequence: CSQEGQSTDTQYF. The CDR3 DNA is TGCAGCCAGGAGGGACAGTCAACAGATACGCAGTATTTT.

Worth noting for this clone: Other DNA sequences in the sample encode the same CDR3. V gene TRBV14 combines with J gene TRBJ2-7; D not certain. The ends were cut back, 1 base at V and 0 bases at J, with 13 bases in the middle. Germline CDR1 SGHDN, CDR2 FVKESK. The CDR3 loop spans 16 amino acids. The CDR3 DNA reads TGTGCCAGCAGCCAAGCGTCCGTAATTAACTCCTACGAGCAGTACTTC. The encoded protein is CASSQASVINSYEQYF.

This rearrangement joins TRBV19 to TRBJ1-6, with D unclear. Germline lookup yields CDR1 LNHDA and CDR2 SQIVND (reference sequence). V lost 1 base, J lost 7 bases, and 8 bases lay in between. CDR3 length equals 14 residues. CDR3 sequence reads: CASSIVGMNSPLHF. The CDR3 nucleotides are TGTGCCAGTAGTATAGTGGGGATGAATTCACCCCTCCACTTT.

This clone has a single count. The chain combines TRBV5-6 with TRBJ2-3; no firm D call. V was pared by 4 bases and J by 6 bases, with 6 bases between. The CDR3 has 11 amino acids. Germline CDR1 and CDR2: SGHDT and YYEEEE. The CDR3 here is CASSRRDTQYF. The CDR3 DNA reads TGTGCCAGCAGCCGCCGGGATACGCAGTATTTT.

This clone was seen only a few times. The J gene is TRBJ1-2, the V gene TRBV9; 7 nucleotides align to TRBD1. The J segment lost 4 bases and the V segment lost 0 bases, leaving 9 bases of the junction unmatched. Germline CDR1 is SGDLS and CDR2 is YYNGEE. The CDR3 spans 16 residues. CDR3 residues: CASSVGIGGLGYGYTF. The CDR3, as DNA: TGTGCCAGCAGCGTAGGTATAGGGGGCCTTGGCTATGGCTACACCTTC.

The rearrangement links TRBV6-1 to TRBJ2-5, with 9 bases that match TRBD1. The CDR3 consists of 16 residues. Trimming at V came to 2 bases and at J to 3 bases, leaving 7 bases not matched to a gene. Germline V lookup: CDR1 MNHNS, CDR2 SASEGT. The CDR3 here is CASSEITGGLEETQYF. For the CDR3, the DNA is TGTGCCAGCAGTGAAATTACAGGGGGCTTAGAAGAGACCCAGTACTTC.

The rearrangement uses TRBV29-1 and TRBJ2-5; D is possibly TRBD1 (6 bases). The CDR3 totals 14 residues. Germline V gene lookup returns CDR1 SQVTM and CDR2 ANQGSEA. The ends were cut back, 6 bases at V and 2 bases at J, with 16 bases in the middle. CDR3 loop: CSVCVGAIQETQYF. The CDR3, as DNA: TGCAGCGTGTGTGTGGGGGCGATTCAAGAGACCCAGTACTTC.

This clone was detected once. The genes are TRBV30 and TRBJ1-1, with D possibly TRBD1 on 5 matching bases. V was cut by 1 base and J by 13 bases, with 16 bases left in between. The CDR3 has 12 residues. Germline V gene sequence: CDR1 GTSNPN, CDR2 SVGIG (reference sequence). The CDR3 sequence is CAWSGHTGGDFF. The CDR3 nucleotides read TGTGCCTGGAGTGGACACACGGGGGGTGATTTCTTT.

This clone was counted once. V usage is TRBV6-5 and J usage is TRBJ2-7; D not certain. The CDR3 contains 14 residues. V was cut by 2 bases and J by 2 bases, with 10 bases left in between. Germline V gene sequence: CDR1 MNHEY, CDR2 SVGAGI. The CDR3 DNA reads TGTGCCAGCAGTTACCAGCTGGATACCTACGAGCAGTACTTC. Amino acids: CASSYQLDTYEQYF.

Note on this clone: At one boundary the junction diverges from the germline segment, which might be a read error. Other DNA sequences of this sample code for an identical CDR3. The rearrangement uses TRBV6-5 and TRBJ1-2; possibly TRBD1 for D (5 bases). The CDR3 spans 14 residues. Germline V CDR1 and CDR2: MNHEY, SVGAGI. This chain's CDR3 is CASTLLGGNYGYTF. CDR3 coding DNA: TGTGCCAGCACCCTACTCGGGGGTAACTACGGCTACACCTTC.

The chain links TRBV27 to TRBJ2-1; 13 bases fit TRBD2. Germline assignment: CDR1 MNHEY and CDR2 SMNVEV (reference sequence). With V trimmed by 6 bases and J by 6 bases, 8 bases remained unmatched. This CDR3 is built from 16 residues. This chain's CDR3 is CASRHTGLAGVNEQFF. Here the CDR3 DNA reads TGTGCCAGCAGACATACAGGACTAGCGGGGGTCAATGAGCAGTTCTTC.